Listed below are T cell receptor beta chains from one sample, sequenced in a study of cytomegalovirus exposure and HLA in healthy donors. Clones were sequenced by immunoSEQ multiplex PCR, and TCRdb holds only the in-frame ones, with some missing. The sample consists of approximately 190,000 clones, about 80% of them appearing once. Sequencing input: PBMCs. These receptors were taken from a woman in her late teens or twenties in good health and CMV-seropositive. Both conserved end residues are part of each CDR3. The D gene is left open where the match is weak. The listing skips clone size in some rows; elsewhere it reads once, few, many or a size class.

D gene: -
V gene: TRBV30
clone size: -
J gene: TRBJ1-5
CDR3 DNA: TGTGCCTGGAGTCCTCCCGGCAATCAGCCCCAGCATTTT
CDR3 protein: CAWSPPGNQPQHF

D gene: TRBD2
V gene: TRBV9
clone size: -
J gene: TRBJ2-3
CDR3 DNA: TGTGCCAGCAGCGTAGAGGGCGGGGGGTCAGATACGCAGTATTTT
CDR3 protein: CASSVEGGGSDTQYF

D gene: -
V gene: TRBV4-1
clone size: -
J gene: TRBJ2-7
CDR3 DNA: TGCGCCAGCAGCCAAGACGAGCGGGCTACCTACGAGCAGTACTTC
CDR3 protein: CASSQDERATYEQYF

D gene: -
V gene: TRBV6-6
clone size: -
J gene: TRBJ1-4
CDR3 DNA: TGTGCCAGCAGTTACTCTGGTGCGAGTGGAAAACTGTTTTTT
CDR3 protein: CASSYSGASGKLFF

D gene: TRBD1
V gene: TRBV19
clone size: -
J gene: TRBJ1-2
CDR3 DNA: TGTGCCAGTAGTATAGATTTATCGACAGGGTCCCAAGGCTACACCTTC
CDR3 protein: CASSIDLSTGSQGYTF

D gene: -
V gene: TRBV30
clone size: -
J gene: TRBJ1-1
CDR3 DNA: TGTGCCTGGATTCAGTCTGGGAACACTGAAGCTTTCTTT
CDR3 protein: CAWIQSGNTEAFF

D gene: TRBD1
V gene: TRBV7-2
clone size: -
J gene: TRBJ1-1
CDR3 DNA: TGTGCCAGCAGCGGGCAGGGGGCTGGCACTGAAGCTTTCTTT
CDR3 protein: CASSGQGAGTEAFF

D gene: -
V gene: TRBV5-1
clone size: -
J gene: TRBJ2-3
CDR3 DNA: TGCGCCAGCAGCTTGATGGCTAGAGGTTCAGATACGCAGTATTTT
CDR3 protein: CASSLMARGSDTQYF

D gene: -
V gene: TRBV2
clone size: -
J gene: TRBJ1-1
CDR3 DNA: TGTGCCAGCAGTGTTGGGCCAGGAGTAGAAGGAGGGCGAGCTTTCTTT
CDR3 protein: CASSVGPGVEGGRAFF

D gene: -
V gene: TRBV6-5
clone size: -
J gene: TRBJ1-2
CDR3 DNA: TGTGCCAGCGGACGAGGGCGCCGCCACGGCTACACCTTC
CDR3 protein: CASGRGRRHGYTF

D gene: -
V gene: TRBV7-9
clone size: -
J gene: TRBJ1-1
CDR3 DNA: TGTGCCAGCAGCTCAGACGGGGGTAACCCTGAAGCTTTCTTT
CDR3 protein: CASSSDGGNPEAFF

D gene: -
V gene: TRBV30
clone size: -
J gene: TRBJ1-6
CDR3 DNA: TGTGCCTGGAGTTATGGGACTCGTAATTCACCCCTCCACTTT
CDR3 protein: CAWSYGTRNSPLHF

D gene: TRBD2
V gene: TRBV6-5
clone size: -
J gene: TRBJ2-3
CDR3 DNA: TGTGCCAGCAGCAGAAGCGGGGGTGGGTCAGATACGCAGTATTTT
CDR3 protein: CASSRSGGGSDTQYF

D gene: TRBD2
V gene: TRBV9
clone size: few
J gene: TRBJ2-5
CDR3 DNA: TGTGCCAGCAGCCCCGGACTAGCGGGGGGCCACGGGGACTTC
CDR3 protein: CASSPGLAGGHGDF

D gene: -
V gene: TRBV6-6
clone size: many
J gene: TRBJ2-3
CDR3 DNA: TGTGCCAGCAGTCCTCCGAATAGCGGCTCCACAGATACGCAGTATTTT
CDR3 protein: CASSPPNSGSTDTQYF

D gene: -
V gene: TRBV7-8
clone size: -
J gene: TRBJ1-1
CDR3 DNA: TGTGCCAGCAGCCTCGGGGGGATGAACACTGAAGCTTTCTTT
CDR3 protein: CASSLGGMNTEAFF

D gene: TRBD1
V gene: TRBV5-4
clone size: -
J gene: TRBJ1-2
CDR3 DNA: TGTGCCAGCAGCCGTGGGTCGGGACAGAGCTATGGCTACACCTTC
CDR3 protein: CASSRGSGQSYGYTF

D gene: TRBD1
V gene: TRBV10-3
clone size: -
J gene: TRBJ1-6
CDR3 DNA: TGTGCCATCAGTGACCGAGACAGGGAACATAATTCACCCCTCCACTTT
CDR3 protein: CAISDRDREHNSPLHF

D gene: TRBD1
V gene: TRBV9
clone size: -
J gene: TRBJ2-7
CDR3 DNA: TGTGCCAGCAGCGTAGGGGCGACAGGGGACTACGAGCAGTACTTC
CDR3 protein: CASSVGATGDYEQYF

D gene: -
V gene: TRBV7-3
clone size: -
J gene: TRBJ2-7
CDR3 DNA: TGTGCCAGCAGCACAGGGAGTATGAACGAGCAGTACTTC
CDR3 protein: CASSTGSMNEQYF